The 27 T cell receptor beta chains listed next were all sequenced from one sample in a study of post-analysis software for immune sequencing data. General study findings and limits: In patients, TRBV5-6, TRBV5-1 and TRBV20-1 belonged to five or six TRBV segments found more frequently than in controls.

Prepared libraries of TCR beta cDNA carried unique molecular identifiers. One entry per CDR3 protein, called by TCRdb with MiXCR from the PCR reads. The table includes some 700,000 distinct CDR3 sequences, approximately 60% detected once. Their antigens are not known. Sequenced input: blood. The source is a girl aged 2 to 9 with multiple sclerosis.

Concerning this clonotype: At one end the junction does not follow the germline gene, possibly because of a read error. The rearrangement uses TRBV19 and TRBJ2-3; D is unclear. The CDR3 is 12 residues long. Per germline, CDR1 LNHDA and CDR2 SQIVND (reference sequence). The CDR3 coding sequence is TGTACCAGTAGTATAGGGCGGGATACGCAGTATTTT. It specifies CTSSIGRDTQYF.

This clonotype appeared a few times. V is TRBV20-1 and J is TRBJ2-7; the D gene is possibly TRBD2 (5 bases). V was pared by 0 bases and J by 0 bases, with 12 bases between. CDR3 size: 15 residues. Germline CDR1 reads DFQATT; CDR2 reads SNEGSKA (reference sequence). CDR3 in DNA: TGCAGTGCTAGAGATCAGCTGGGGAGCTCCTACGAGCAGTACTTC. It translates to CSARDQLGSSYEQYF.

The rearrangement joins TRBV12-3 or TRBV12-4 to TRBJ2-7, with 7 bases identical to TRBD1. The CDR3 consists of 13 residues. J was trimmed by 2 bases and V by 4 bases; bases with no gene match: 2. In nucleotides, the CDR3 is TGTGCCAGCAGTTGGGGGACAGCCTACGAGCAGTACTTC. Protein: CASSWGTAYEQYF.

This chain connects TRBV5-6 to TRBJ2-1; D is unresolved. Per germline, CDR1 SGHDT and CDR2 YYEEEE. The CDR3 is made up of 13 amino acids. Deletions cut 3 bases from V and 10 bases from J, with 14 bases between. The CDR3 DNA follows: TGTGCCAGCAGCTATTCACCCACCAGCGAGCAGTTCTTC. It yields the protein CASSYSPTSEQFF.

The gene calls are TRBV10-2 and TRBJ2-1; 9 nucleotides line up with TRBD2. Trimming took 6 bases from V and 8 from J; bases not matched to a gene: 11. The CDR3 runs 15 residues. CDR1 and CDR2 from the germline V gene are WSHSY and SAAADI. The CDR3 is CASSSDSGRGYEQFF. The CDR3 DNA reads TGCGCCAGCAGCTCCGATAGCGGGAGAGGCTATGAGCAGTTCTTC.

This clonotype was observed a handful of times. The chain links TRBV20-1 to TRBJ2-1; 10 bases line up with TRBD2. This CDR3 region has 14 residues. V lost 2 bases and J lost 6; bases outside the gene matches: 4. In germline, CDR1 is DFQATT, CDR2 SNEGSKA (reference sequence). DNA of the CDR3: TGCAGTGCTAGAAAAGCGGGGGGGCCCAATGAGCAGTTCTTC. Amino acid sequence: CSARKAGGPNEQFF.

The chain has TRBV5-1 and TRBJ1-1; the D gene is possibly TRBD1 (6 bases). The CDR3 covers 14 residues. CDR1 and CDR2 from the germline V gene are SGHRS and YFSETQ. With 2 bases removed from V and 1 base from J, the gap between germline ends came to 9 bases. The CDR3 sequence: CASSLDRTNTEAFF. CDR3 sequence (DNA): TGCGCCAGCAGCTTAGACAGGACGAACACTGAAGCTTTCTTT.

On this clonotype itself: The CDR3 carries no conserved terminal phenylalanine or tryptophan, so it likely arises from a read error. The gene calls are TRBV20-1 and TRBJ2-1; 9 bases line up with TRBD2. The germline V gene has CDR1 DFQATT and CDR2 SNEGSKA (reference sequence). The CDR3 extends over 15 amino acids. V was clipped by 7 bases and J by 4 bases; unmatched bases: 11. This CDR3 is CSGVLAGLKYNEQFV. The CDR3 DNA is TGCAGTGGAGTCCTAGCGGGATTGAAGTACAATGAGCAGTTCGTC.

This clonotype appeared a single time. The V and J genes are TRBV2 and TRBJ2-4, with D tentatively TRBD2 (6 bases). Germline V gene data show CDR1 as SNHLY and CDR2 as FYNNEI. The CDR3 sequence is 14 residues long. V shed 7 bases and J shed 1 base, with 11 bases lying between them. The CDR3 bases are TGTGCCAGCATGGATGGAGGGGCCAAAAACATTCAGTACTTC. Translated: CASMDGGAKNIQYF.

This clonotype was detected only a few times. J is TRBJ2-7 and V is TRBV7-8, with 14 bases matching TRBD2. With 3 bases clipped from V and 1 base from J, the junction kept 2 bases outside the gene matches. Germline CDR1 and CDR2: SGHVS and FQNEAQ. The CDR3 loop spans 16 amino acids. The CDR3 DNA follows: TGTGCCAGCAGCTTGGGACTAGCGGGAGTGTCCTACGAGCAGTACTTC. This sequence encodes CASSLGLAGVSYEQYF.

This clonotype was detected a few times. This CDR3 is CSATQHRTGTTDTQYF. The CDR3 DNA sequence: TGCAGTGCTACCCAACATCGGACAGGGACCACAGATACGCAGTATTTT. This rearrangement joins TRBV20-1 to TRBJ2-3, with 8 positions matching TRBD1. V lost 4 bases and J lost 2; bases outside the gene matches: 11. CDR3 length equals 16 residues. Germline V lookup: CDR1 DFQATT, CDR2 SNEGSKA (reference sequence).

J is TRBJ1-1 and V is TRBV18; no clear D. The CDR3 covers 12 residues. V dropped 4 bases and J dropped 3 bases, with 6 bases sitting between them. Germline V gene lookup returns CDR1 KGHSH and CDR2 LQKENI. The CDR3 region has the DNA TGTGCCAGCTCACAGTTGGACACTGAAGCTTTCTTT. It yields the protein CASSQLDTEAFF.

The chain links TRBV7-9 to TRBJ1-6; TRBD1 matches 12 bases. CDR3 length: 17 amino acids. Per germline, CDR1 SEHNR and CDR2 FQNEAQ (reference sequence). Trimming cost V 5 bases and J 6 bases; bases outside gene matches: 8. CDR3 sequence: CASSGGTGGEFNSPLHF. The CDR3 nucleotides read TGTGCCAGCAGCGGCGGGACAGGGGGCGAGTTTAATTCACCCCTCCACTTT.

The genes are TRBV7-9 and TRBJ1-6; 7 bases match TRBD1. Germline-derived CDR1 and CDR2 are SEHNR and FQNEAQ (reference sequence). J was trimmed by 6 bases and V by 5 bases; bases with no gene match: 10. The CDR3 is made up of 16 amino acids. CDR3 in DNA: TGTGCCAGCAGCCTGACTTTGGGGACAGCTAATTCACCCCTCCACTTT. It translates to CASSLTLGTANSPLHF.

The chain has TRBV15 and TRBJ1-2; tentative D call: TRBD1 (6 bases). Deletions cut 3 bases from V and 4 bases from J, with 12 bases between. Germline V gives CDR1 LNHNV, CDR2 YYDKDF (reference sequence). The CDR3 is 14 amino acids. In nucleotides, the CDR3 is TGTGCCACCAGCAGCCCGACAGGAGCCTATGGCTACACCTTC. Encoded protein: CATSSPTGAYGYTF.

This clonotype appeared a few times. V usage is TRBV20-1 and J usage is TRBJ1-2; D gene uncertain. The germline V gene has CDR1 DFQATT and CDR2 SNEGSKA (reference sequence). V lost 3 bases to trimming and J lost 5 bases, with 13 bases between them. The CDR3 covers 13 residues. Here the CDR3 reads CSAREPVTYGYTF. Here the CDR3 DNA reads TGCAGTGCTAGGGAGCCGGTGACTTATGGCTACACCTTC.

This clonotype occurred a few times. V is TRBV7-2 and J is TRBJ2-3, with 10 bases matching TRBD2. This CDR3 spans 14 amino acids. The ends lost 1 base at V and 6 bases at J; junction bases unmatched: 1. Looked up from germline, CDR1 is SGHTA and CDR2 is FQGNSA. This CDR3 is CASSLVAGGDTQYF. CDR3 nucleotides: TGTGCCAGCAGCTTAGTAGCGGGGGGTGATACGCAGTATTTT.

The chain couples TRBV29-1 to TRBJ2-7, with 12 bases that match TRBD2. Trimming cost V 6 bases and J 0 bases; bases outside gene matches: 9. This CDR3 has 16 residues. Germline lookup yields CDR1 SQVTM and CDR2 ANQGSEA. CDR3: CSVCGLAGTDSYEQYF. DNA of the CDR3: TGCAGCGTCTGTGGACTAGCGGGAACCGACTCCTACGAGCAGTACTTC.

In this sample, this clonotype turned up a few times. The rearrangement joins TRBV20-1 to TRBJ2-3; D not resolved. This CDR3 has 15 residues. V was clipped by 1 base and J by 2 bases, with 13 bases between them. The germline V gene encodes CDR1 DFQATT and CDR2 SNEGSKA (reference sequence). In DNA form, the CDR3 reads TGCAGTGCTAGAGTGGACCCTGGGTCCACAGATACGCAGTATTTT. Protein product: CSARVDPGSTDTQYF.

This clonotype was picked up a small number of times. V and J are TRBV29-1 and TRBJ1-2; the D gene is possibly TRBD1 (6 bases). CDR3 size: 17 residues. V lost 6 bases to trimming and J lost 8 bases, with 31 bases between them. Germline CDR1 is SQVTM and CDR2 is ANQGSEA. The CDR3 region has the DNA TGCAGCGTCTCCGTGCGGGGAAGGGGGGGCCCCTTTATCGGCTACACCTTC. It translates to CSVSVRGRGGPFIGYTF.

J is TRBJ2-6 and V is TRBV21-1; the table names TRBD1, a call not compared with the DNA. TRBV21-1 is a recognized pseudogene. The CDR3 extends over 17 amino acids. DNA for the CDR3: TGTGCCAGCGTCCCTGGACAGGAATTCTCTGGGGCCAACGTCCTGACTTTC. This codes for CASVPGQEFSGANVLTF.

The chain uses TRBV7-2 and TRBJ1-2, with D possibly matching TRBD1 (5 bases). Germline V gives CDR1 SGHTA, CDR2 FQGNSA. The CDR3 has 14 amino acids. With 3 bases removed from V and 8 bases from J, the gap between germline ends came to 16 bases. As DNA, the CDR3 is TGTGCCAGCAGCTTCGCCGGGACTGGGATAGGCTACACCTTC. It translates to CASSFAGTGIGYTF.

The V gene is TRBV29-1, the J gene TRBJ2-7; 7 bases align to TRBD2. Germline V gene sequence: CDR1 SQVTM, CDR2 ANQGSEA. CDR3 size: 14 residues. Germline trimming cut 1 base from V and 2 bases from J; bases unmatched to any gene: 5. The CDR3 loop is CSVEGPGRTYEQYF. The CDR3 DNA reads TGCAGCGTTGAAGGGCCCGGGAGGACCTACGAGCAGTACTTC.

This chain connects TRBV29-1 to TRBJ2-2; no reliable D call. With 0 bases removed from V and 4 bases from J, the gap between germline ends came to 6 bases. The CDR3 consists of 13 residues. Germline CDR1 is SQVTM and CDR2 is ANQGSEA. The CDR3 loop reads CSVEEILTGELFF. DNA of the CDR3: TGCAGCGTTGAAGAAATCCTCACCGGGGAGCTGTTTTTT.

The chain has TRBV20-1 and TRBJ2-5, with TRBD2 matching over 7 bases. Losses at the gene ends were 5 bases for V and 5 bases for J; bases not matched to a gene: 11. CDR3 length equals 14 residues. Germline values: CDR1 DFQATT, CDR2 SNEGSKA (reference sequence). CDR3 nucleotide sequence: TGCAGTGCTGAGAGCGGGGCCCCGGGGGAGACCCAGTACTTC. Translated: CSAESGAPGETQYF.

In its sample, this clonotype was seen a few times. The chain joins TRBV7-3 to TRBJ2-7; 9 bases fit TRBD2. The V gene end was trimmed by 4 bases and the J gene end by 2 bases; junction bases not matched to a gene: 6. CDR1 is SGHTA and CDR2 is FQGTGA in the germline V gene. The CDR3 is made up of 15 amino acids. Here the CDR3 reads CASSYQTSGTYEQYF. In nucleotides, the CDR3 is TGTGCCAGCAGCTACCAGACTAGCGGTACCTACGAGCAGTACTTC.

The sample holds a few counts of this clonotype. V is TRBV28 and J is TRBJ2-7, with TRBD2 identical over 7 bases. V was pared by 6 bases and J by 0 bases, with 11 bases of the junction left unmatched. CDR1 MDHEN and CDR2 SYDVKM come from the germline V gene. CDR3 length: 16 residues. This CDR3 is CASRSSSRGFSYEQYF. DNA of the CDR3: TGTGCCAGCAGATCCTCATCGCGGGGGTTCTCCTACGAGCAGTACTTC.